Detailed here is one TCR beta chain. Although they were nominally healthy when sampled, donors likely had unrecorded immune exposures. The data are from a study of cytomegalovirus exposure and HLA in healthy donors. Primers included in the PCR were 60 Vbeta and 13 Jbeta primers. Sequencing used immunoSEQ multiplex PCR; TCRdb keeps in-frame clones, though not all of them. This table holds around 37,000 clones, less than 85% found once. The CDR3 has 15 amino acids. Trimming cost V 7 bases and J 3 bases; bases outside gene matches: 8. CDR1 is WNHNN and CDR2 is SYGVQD in the germline V gene (reference sequence).

V usage is TRBV10-1 and J usage is TRBJ1-5, with 8 bases lining up with TRBD1. Sequenced sample: PBMCs. The clonotype comes from a woman between 18 and 29 years old in good health and CMV-seropositive. CDR3 nucleotides: TGCGCCAGCATTCCGGACAGGGAAGACAATCAGCCCCAGCATTTT. Translation: CASIPDREDNQPQHF.